The rows below give T cell receptor beta chains drawn from one sample of a study of T-cell memory formation after mild COVID-19. Each CDR3 protein gets one entry after TCRdb re-called the 5' RACE reads with MiXCR. The repertoire holds a few hundred thousand distinct CDR3 sequences, 16% seen once, with 20% to 25% in the top ten. The sequenced sample was PBMCs or a T cell subset sorted from them (not recorded which). These TCRs come from a man younger than 35 who had mild COVID-19 (a few samples of this study predate the infection). Cell type and time point are not known. CDR3s include the opening cysteine and the closing phenylalanine or tryptophan. The D gene is left open where the match is weak. Size is stated for part of the rows, as once, few or many counts, or as a class when the clone is expanded.

J gene,D gene,V gene,clone size,CDR3 protein,CDR3 DNA
TRBJ1-2,TRBD1,TRBV29-1,-,CSVEPSGQGVFGTF,TGCAGCGTTGAACCCTCGGGACAGGGTGTTTTCGGCACCTTC
TRBJ2-5,TRBD1,TRBV27,-,CASSLTGSETQYF,TGTGCCAGCAGTTTGACAGGGAGTGAGACCCAGTACTTC
TRBJ2-5,TRBD2,TRBV27,-,CASSPRTSGEETQYF,TGTGCCAGCAGTCCAAGGACTAGCGGGGAAGAGACCCAGTACTTC
TRBJ2-7,TRBD2,TRBV12-3/TRBV12-4,few,CASSSHGGGGEQYF,TGTGCCAGCAGTTCGCATGGGGGGGGAGGCGAGCAGTACTTC
TRBJ1-5,TRBD1,TRBV6-5,few,CASSRDRGSNQPQHF,TGTGCCAGCAGCCGAGACAGGGGGAGCAATCAGCCCCAGCATTTT
TRBJ2-3,-,TRBV5-1,many,CASSLLGQGGDTQYF,TGCGCCAGCAGCTTGCTAGGGCAGGGAGGAGATACGCAGTATTTT
TRBJ2-3,TRBD2,TRBV7-9,-,CASEYGGEREDTDTQYF,TGTGCCAGCGAATATGGGGGCGAGCGGGAGGACACAGATACGCAGTATTTT
TRBJ2-5,-,TRBV5-1,few,CASRGGATKETQYF,TGCGCCAGCAGAGGAGGGGCCACCAAAGAGACCCAGTACTTC
TRBJ2-7,-,TRBV4-3,-,CASSRQNQINYEQYF,TGCGCCAGCAGTCGCCAGAACCAAATAAATTACGAGCAGTACTTC
TRBJ2-3,-,TRBV25-1,-,CASQTAGIVDTQYF,TGTGCCAGCCAGACCGCAGGGATCGTAGATACGCAGTATTTT
TRBJ1-1,-,TRBV20-1,few,CSARKSTEAFF,TGCAGTGCTAGGAAAAGTACTGAAGCTTTCTTT
TRBJ2-2,-,TRBV10-3,few,CAINPDSTGELFF,TGTGCCATCAACCCCGACAGCACCGGGGAGCTGTTTTTT
TRBJ2-7,-,TRBV4-1,-,CASSQEGEGQAVRSLYEQYF,TGCGCCAGCAGCCAAGAGGGCGAGGGGCAGGCCGTCCGTTCTCTCTACGAGCAGTACTTC
TRBJ1-6,-,TRBV6-5,few,CASSYSSSDSPLHF,TGTGCCAGCAGTTACTCGAGTTCAGATTCACCCCTCCACTTT
TRBJ2-7,-,TRBV5-5,-,CASSSGRIGYEQYF,TGTGCCAGCAGCTCGGGACGGATCGGCTACGAGCAGTACTTC
TRBJ2-1,TRBD1,TRBV18,-,CASSPDDRVIYNEQFF,TGTGCCAGCTCACCCGATGACAGGGTTATCTACAATGAGCAGTTCTTC
TRBJ1-2,-,TRBV12-3/TRBV12-4,few,CASSFGIANYGYTF,TGTGCCAGCAGTTTCGGAATAGCTAACTATGGCTACACCTTC
TRBJ1-2,-,TRBV12-3/TRBV12-4,-,CASSLVPRGGYTF,TGTGCCAGCAGTTTGGTCCCGAGGGGTGGCTACACCTTC
TRBJ2-1,-,TRBV6-2/TRBV6-3,few,CASSYDYNEQFF,TGTGCCAGCAGTTACGATTACAATGAGCAGTTCTTC
TRBJ1-3,-,TRBV7-9,-,CASSPRPVSGNTIYF,TGTGCCAGCAGCCCACGCCCGGTCTCTGGAAACACCATATATTTT
TRBJ2-1,-,TRBV6-4,many,CASSVGDYNEQFF,TGTGCCAGCAGTGTCGGGGATTACAATGAGCAGTTCTTC
TRBJ2-5,TRBD1,TRBV6-2/TRBV6-3,few,CATRGPETQYF,TGTGCCACGAGGGGGCCGGAGACCCAGTACTTC
TRBJ1-2,-,TRBV5-6,-,CASSLAGGLSYGYTF,TGTGCCAGCAGCTTGGCGGGAGGCCTCTCCTATGGCTACACCTTC
TRBJ2-1,TRBD1,TRBV5-5,few,CASVGGQNNEQFF,TGTGCCAGCGTAGGGGGACAGAACAATGAGCAGTTCTTC
TRBJ1-2,-,TRBV6-5,-,CASSGVNYGYTF,TGTGCCAGCAGCGGGGTAAACTATGGCTACACCTTC
TRBJ2-1,TRBD1,TRBV7-8,few,CASSKRDRRKDEQFF,TGTGCCAGCAGCAAACGGGACAGAAGAAAGGATGAGCAGTTCTTC
TRBJ1-2,-,TRBV12-3/TRBV12-4,-,CASSFFGGFYGYTF,TGTGCCAGCAGTTTTTTCGGGGGATTCTATGGCTACACCTTC
TRBJ1-1,-,TRBV7-9,-,CASSFGGPTEAFF,TGTGCCAGCAGCTTTGGGGGGCCGACTGAAGCTTTCTTT
TRBJ1-1,-,TRBV7-6,few,CASTTPMPGGLAEAFF,TGTGCCAGCACCACTCCCATGCCGGGGGGGCTCGCTGAAGCTTTCTTT
TRBJ1-1,-,TRBV2,many,CASTKTENTEAFF,TGTGCCAGCACCAAGACGGAGAACACTGAAGCTTTCTTT
TRBJ2-2,TRBD2,TRBV5-1,few,CASRTSSDTGELFF,TGCGCCAGCAGGACTAGCAGCGACACCGGGGAGCTGTTTTTT
TRBJ2-6,-,TRBV6-1,-,CASTYARQGLLSGANVLTF,TGTGCCAGCACCTACGCTCGTCAGGGCCTTCTCTCTGGGGCCAACGTCCTGACTTTC
TRBJ2-4,-,TRBV4-1,few,CASSQVGDMGAKNIQYF,TGCGCCAGCAGCCAAGTAGGAGATATGGGGGCCAAAAACATTCAGTACTTC
TRBJ1-2,-,TRBV12-3/TRBV12-4,-,CASTRKEANYGYTF,TGTGCCAGCACCCGCAAGGAGGCTAACTATGGCTACACCTTC
TRBJ2-5,TRBD2,TRBV5-1,once,CASSTGLAGEETQYF,TGCGCCAGCAGCACGGGACTAGCGGGGGAAGAGACCCAGTACTTC
TRBJ1-1,TRBD1,TRBV28,few,CASSFNQGVTEAFF,TGTGCCAGCAGTTTTAATCAGGGGGTCACTGAAGCTTTCTTT